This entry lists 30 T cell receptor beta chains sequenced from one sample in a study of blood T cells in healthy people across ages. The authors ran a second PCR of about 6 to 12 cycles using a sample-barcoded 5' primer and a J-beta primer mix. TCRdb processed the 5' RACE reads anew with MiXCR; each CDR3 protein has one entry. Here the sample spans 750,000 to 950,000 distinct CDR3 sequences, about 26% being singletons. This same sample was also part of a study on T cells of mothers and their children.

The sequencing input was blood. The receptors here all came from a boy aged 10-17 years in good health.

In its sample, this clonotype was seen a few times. In nucleotides, the CDR3 is TGCGCCAGCAGGACGGACAGACGCAATGAGCAGTTCTTC. Translation gives CASRTDRRNEQFF. This chain links TRBV5-1 with TRBJ2-5, with a possible D match to TRBD1 (6 bases). The J call may be wrong; the DNA end is better matched by TRBJ2-1. This CDR3 comprises 13 residues. Germline CDR1 is SGHRS and CDR2 is YFSETQ.

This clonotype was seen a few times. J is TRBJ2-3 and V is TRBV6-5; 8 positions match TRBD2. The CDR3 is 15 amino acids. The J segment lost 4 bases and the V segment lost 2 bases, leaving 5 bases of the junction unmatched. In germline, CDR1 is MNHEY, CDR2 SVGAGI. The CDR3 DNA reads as TGTGCCAGCAGTTACACGGGACTAGGATCAGATACGCAGTATTTT. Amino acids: CASSYTGLGSDTQYF.

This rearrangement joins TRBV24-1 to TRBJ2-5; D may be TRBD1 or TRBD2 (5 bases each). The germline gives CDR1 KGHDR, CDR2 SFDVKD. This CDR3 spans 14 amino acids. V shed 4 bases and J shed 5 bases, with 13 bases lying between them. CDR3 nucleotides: TGTGCCACCAGTGAGGGGGACGAGAGGGAGACCCAGTACTTC. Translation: CATSEGDERETQYF.

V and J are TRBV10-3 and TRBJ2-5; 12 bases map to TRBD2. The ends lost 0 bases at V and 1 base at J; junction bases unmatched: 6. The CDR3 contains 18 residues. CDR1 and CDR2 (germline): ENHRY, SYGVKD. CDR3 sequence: CAISESPLAGGPQETQYF. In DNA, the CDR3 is TGTGCCATCAGTGAGTCGCCACTAGCGGGGGGCCCCCAAGAGACCCAGTACTTC.

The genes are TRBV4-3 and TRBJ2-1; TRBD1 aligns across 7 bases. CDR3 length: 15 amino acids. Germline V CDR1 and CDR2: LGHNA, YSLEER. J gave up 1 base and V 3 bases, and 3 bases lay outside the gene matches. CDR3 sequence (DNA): TGCGCCAGCAGCCATGACAGGGTTTCCTACAATGAGCAGTTCTTC. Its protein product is CASSHDRVSYNEQFF.

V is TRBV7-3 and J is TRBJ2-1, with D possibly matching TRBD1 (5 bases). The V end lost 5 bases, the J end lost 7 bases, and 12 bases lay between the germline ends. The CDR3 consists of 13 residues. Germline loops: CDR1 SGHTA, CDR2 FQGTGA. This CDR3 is CASSNRTLNEQFF. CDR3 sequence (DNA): TGTGCCAGCAGCAACAGGACCTTGAATGAGCAGTTCTTC.

DNA for the CDR3: TGTGCCACCAGTGATTATTATACGCAGTATTTT. This sequence encodes CATSDYYTQYF. This chain links TRBV24-1 with TRBJ2-3; D gene unclear. Germline assignment: CDR1 KGHDR and CDR2 SFDVKD. With 2 bases removed from V and 7 bases from J, the gap between germline ends came to 3 bases. The CDR3 runs 11 residues.

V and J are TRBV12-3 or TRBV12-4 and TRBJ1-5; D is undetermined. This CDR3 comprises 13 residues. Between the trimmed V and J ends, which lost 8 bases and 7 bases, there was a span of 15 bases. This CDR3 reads CASQTGEDQPQHF. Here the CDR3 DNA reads TGTGCCAGCCAGACCGGGGAGGACCAGCCCCAGCATTTT.

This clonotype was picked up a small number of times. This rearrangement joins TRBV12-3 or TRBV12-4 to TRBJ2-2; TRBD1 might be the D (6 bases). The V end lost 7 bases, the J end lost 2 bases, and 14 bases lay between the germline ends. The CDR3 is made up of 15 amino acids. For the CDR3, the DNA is TGTGCCAGCACCAGACAGGAGGTTAACACCGGGGAGCTGTTTTTT. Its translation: CASTRQEVNTGELFF.

CDR3 nucleotides: TGCGCCAGCAGCTTGAAAGGGGAGTGGGAGACCCAGTACTTC. As protein: CASSLKGEWETQYF. The chain combines TRBV5-1 with TRBJ2-1, with D perhaps given as TRBD1 or TRBD2 (5 bases each). TRBJ2-5 explains the end of the DNA better; the J call may be wrong. CDR1 SGHRS and CDR2 YFSETQ come from the germline V gene. The CDR3 loop spans 14 amino acids.

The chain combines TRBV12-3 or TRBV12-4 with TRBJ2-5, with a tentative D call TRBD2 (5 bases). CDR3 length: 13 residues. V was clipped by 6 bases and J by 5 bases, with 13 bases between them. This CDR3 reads CASRRAYRETQYF. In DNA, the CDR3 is TGTGCCAGCAGGAGGGCCTACCGGGAGACCCAGTACTTC.

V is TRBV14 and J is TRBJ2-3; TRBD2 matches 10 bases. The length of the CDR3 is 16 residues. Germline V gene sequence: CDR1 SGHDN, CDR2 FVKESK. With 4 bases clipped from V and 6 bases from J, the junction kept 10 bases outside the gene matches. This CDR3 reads CASSPGAGLAVDTQYF. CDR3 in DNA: TGTGCCAGCAGCCCCGGGGCAGGACTAGCGGTGGATACGCAGTATTTT.

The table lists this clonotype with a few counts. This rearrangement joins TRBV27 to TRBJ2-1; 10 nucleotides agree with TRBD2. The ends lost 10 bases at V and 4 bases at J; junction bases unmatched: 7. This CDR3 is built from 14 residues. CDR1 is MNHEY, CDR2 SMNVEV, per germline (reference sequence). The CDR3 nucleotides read TGTGCCACTTCAGCGGGGGGGCCGTACAATGAGCAGTTCTTC. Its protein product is CATSAGGPYNEQFF.

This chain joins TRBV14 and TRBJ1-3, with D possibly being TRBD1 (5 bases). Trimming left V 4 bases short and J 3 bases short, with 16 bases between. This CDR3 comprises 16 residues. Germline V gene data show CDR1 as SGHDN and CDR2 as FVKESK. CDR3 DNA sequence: TGTGCCAGCAGCCCGTGGACGCAGGGACGTGGAAACACCATATATTTT. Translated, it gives CASSPWTQGRGNTIYF.

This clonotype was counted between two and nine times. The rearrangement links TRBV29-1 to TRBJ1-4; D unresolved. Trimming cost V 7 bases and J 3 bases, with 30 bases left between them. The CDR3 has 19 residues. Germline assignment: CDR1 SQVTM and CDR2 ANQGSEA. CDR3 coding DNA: TGCAGCGCCCCCGGGTCACCGGGTAAGCAGAAAACAGCTAATGAAAAACTGTTTTTT. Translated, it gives CSAPGSPGKQKTANEKLFF.

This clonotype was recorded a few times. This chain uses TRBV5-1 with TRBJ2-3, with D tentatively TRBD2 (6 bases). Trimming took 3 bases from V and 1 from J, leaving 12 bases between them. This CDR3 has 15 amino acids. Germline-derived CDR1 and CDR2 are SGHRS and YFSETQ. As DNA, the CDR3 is TGCGCCAGCAGCTCCTTAGCGGCACGCACAGATACGCAGTATTTT. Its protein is CASSSLAARTDTQYF.

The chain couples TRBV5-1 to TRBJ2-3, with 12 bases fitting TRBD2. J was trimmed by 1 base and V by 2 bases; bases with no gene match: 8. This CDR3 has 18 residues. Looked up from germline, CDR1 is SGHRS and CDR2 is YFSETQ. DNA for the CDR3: TGCGCCAGCAGCTTCGCTAGCGGGGGGGCCATAGGCACAGATACGCAGTATTTT. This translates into CASSFASGGAIGTDTQYF.

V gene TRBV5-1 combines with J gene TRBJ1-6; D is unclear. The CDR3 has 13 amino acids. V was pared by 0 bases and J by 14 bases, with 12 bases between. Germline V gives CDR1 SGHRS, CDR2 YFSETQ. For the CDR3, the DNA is TGCGCCAGCAGCTTGGTCCGTCAAAAGGCCCTCCACTTT. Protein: CASSLVRQKALHF.

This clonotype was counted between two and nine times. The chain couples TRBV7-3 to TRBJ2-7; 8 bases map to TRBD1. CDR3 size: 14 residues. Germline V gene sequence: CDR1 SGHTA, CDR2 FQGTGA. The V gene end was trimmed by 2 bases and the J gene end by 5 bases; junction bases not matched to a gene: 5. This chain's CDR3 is CASSLWAGGDEQYF. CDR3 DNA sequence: TGTGCCAGCAGCTTATGGGCAGGGGGCGACGAGCAGTACTTC.

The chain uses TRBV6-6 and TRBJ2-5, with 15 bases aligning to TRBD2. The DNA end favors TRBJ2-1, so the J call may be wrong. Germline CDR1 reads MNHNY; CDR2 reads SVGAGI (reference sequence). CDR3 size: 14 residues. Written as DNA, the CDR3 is TGTGCCAGCAGCGGGACTAGCGGGGGGTATGAGCAGTTCTTC. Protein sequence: CASSGTSGGYEQFF.

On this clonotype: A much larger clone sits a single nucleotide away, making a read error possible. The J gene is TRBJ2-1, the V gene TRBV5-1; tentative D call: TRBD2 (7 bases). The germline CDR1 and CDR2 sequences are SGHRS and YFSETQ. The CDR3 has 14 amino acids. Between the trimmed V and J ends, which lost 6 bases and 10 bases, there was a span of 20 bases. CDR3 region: CASKRDIALWEQFF. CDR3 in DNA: TGCGCCAGCAAGCGGGACATCGCTCTCTGGGAGCAGTTCTTC.

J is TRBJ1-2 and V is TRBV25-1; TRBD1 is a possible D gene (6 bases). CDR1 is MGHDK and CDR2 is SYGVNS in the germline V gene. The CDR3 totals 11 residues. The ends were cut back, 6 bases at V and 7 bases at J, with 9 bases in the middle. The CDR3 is CASSRGTGYTF. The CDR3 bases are TGTGCCAGCAGCAGGGGTACTGGCTACACCTTC.

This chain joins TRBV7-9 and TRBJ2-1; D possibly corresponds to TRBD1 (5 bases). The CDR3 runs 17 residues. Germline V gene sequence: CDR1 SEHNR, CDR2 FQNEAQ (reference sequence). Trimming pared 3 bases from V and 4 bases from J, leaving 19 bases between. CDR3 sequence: CASSFDSWGPPYNEQFF. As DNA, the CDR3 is TGTGCCAGCAGCTTCGACTCCTGGGGCCCCCCTTACAATGAGCAGTTCTTC. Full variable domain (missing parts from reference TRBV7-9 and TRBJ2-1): DTGVSQNPRHKITKRGQNVTFRCDPISEHNRLYWYRQTLGQGPEFLTYFQNEAQLEKSRLLSDRFSAERPKGSFSTLEIQRTEQGDSAMYLCASSFDSWGPPYNEQFFGPGTRLTVL.

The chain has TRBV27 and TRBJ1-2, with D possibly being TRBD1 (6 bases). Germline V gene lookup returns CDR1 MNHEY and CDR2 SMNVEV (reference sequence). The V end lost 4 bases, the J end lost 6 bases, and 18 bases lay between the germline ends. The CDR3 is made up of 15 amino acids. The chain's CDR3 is CASSSPSSGEHGYTF. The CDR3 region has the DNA TGTGCCAGCAGTTCCCCCTCTTCAGGGGAACATGGCTACACCTTC.

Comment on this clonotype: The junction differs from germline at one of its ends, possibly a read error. This CDR3 is CISSGPSTDTQYF. The CDR3 DNA sequence: TGCATCAGTTCCGGGCCTAGCACAGATACGCAGTATTTT. The chain is built from TRBV30 and TRBJ2-3; no clear D. CDR1 and CDR2 from the germline V gene are GTSNPN and SVGIG (reference sequence). This CDR3 is built from 13 residues.

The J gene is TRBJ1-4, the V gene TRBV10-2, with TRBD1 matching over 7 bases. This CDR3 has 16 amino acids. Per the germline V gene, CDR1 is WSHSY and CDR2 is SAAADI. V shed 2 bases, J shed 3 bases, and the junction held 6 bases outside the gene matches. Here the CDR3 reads CASSEKPGTANEKLFF. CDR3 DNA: TGCGCCAGCAGTGAGAAACCCGGGACAGCTAATGAAAAACTGTTTTTT.

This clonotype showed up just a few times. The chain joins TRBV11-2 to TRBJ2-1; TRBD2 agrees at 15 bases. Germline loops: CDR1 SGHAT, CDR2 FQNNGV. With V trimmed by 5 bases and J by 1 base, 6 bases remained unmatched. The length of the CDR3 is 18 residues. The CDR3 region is CASSTGTSGGHSYNEQFF. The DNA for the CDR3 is TGTGCCAGCAGCACTGGGACTAGCGGGGGGCATTCCTACAATGAGCAGTTCTTC.

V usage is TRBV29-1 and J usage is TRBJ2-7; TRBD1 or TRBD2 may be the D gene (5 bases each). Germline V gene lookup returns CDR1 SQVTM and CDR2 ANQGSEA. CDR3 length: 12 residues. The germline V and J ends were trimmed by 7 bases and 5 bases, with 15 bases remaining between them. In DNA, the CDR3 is TGCAGCGCTGGCAGGGACGGGAACGAGCAGTACTTC. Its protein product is CSAGRDGNEQYF.

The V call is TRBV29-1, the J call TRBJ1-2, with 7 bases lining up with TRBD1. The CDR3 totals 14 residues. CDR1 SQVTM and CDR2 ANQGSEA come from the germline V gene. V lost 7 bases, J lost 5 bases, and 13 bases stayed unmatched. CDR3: CSAFGGGGYYGYTF. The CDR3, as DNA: TGCAGCGCTTTTGGGGGAGGGGGCTATTATGGCTACACCTTC.

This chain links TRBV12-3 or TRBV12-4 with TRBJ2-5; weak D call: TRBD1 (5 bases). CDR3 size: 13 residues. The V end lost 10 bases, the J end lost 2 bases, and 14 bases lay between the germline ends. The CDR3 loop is CANRSTAQETQYF. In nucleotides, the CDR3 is TGTGCCAACAGATCGACAGCACAAGAGACCCAGTACTTC.